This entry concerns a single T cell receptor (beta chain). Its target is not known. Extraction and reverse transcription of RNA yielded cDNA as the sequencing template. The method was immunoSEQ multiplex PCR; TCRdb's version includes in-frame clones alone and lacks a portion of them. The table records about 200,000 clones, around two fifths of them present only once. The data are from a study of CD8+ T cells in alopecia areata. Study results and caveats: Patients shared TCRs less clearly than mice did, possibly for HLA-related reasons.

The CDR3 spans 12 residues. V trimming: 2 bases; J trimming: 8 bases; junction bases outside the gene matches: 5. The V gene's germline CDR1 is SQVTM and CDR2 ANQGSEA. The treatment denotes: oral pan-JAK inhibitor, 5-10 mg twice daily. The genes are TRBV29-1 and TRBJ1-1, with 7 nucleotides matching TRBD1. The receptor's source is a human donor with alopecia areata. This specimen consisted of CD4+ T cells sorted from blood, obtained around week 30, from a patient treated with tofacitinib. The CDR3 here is CSVESTGEEAFF. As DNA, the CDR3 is TGCAGCGTTGAATCAACAGGGGAAGAAGCTTTCTTT.